This T cell receptor beta chain was profiled in a study of blood T cells in healthy people across ages. Overall study context: Capture via template switching afforded approximately one barcoded beta molecule per two T cells. Overall study results and limits: Naive T cell percentage by flow cytometry tracked strongly with beta diversity.

The CDR3 has 20 amino acids. Germline CDR1 is SQVTM and CDR2 is ANQGSEA. The V segment lost 3 bases and the J segment 3 bases; nucleotides outside the gene matches: 19. In the case of this clonotype: The antigen is undetermined.

Primers used in a second PCR of about 7 to 12 cycles were a sample-barcoded 5' primer and a J-beta primer mix. Every sample returned 2.5 million or more CDR3-containing paired-end reads. MiXCR, run by TCRdb on the 5' RACE reads, gives a single entry per CDR3 protein. The profile shows some 1.4 million distinct CDR3 sequences, roughly 45% of them singletons. About 10 milliliters of peripheral blood were drawn from each donor. This TCR was recovered from a woman between 18 and 29 years old in good health. Source material: blood. The gene calls are TRBV29-1 and TRBJ2-5, with 13 bases identical to TRBD2. In nucleotides, the CDR3 is TGCAGCGTTGAGTTGCGGGTAGGGACTAGCGGGATATTAGGAGAAGAGACCCAGTACTTC. This gives the protein CSVELRVGTSGILGEETQYF.